The T cell receptor (beta chain) under discussion was sequenced for a study of response to subunit inactivated influenza vaccine (dated by TCRdb to 2017 to 2018). For the study in its entirety: The study used deep quantitative T cell receptor repertoire profiling to track responses to a trivalent subunit inactivated influenza vaccine.

What the research found in general, with its limitations: The authors proposed that each seasonal influenza vaccination may bring in only a limited number of new T cells.

The library was produced with RT-PCR. Instrument used: Illumina HiSeq 2500. TCRdb itself trimmed the public reads at Q25 with fastp, ran MiXCR and retained productive beta chains. CDR3 protein duplicates are merged, each entry listing the most common genes and DNA. For this sample there are roughly 460,000 distinct CDR3 sequences; roughly 11% appear just once. The ten top clones hold 12% of the sample. To note about this clonotype: Its antigen remains undetermined. Nothing much larger sits one base from this clone, and base qualities are not available.

The meaning of the sample's time point label: approximately 40 days after influenza vaccine administration. The sequences come from PBMCs from blood, collected about 40 days after vaccination. This clonotype originated in a man in his fifties or sixties who received an inactivated influenza vaccine. Donor details come from another sample of the same person, matched by shared clones.

Here the CDR3 is given as CASSPSHSVAGQETQYF. The base sequence is TGTGCCAGCAGCCCGAGCCACAGTGTAGCGGGCCAAGAGACCCAGTACTTC. The receptor chain draws on TRBV7-8 and TRBJ2-5; 7 bases in the junction line up with TRBD2. CDR1 is given as SGHVS and CDR2 as FQNEAQ, both from the germline V gene. V is cut back by 5 bases and J by 1 base, with 13 bases in the junction unmatched. The cysteine opens and the phenylalanine closes a CDR3 of 17 amino acids. Only the CDR3 portion is preserved as DNA: 51 bases, with reading frame beginning at the first base.